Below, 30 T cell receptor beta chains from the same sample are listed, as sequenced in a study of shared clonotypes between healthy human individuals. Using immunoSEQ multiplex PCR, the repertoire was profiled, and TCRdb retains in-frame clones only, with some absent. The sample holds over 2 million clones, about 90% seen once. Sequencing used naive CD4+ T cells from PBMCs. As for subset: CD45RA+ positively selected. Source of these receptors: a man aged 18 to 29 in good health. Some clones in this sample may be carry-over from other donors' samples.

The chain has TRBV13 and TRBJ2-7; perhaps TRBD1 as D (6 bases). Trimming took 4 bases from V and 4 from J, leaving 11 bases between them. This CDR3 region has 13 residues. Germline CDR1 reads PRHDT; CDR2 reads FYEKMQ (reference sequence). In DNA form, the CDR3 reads TGTGCCAGCAGCTACAGGGTGGAATACGAGCAGTACTTC. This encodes CASSYRVEYEQYF.

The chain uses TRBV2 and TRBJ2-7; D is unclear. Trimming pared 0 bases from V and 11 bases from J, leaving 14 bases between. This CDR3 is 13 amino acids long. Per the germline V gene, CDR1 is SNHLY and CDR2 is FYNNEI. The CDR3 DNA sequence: TGTGCCAGCAGTGAAGCGGTCCCTCTAGGAAAGTACTTC. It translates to CASSEAVPLGKYF.

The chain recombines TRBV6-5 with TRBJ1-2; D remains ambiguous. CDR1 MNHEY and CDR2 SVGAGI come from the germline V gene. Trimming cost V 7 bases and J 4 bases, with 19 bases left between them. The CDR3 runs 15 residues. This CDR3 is CASTLLAGPLYGYTF. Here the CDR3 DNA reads TGTGCCAGCACCCTCCTCGCCGGGCCCCTCTATGGCTACACCTTC.

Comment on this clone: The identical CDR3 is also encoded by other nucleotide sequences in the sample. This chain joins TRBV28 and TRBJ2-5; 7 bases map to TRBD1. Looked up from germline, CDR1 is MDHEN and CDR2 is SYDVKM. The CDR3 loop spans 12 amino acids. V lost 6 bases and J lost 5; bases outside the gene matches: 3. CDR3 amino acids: CASRNRGETQYF. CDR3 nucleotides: TGTGCCAGCAGAAACAGGGGCGAGACCCAGTACTTC.

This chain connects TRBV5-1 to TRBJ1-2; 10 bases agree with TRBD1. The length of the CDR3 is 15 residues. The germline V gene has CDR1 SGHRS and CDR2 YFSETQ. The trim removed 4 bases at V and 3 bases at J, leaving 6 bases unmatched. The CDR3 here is CASSTWTGGDYGYTF. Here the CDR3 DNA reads TGCGCCAGCAGCACCTGGACAGGGGGGGACTATGGCTACACCTTC.

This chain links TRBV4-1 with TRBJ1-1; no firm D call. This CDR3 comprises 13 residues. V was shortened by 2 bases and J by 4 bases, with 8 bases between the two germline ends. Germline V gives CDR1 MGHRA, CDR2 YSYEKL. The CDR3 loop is CASSQLWTTEAFF. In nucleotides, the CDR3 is TGCGCCAGCAGCCAACTTTGGACCACTGAAGCTTTCTTT.

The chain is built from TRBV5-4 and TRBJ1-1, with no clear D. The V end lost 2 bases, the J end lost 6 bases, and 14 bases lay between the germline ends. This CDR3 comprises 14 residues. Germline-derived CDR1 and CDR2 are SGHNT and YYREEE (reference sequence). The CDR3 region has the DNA TGTGCCAGCAGCTTAATTACGACCCCCGCTGAAGCTTTCTTT. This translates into CASSLITTPAEAFF.

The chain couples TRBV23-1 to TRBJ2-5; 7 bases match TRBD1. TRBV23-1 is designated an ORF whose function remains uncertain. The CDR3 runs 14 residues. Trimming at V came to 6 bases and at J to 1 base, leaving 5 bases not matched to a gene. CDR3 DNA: TGCGCCAGCAGACGCTGGACAGGCCAAGAGACCCAGTACTTC. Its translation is CASRRWTGQETQYF.

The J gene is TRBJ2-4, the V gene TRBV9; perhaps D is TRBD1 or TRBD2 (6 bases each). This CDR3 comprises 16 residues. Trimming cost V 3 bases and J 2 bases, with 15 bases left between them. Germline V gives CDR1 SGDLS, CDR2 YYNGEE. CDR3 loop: CASSDSGAGSKNIQYF. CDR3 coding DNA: TGTGCCAGCAGCGACTCGGGGGCTGGTTCCAAAAACATTCAGTACTTC. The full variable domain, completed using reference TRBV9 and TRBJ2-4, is DSGVTQTPKHLITATGQRVTLRCSPRSGDLSVYWYQQSLDQGLQFLIQYYNGEERAKGNILERFSAQQFPDLHSELNLSSLELGDSALYFCASSDSGAGSKNIQYFGAGTRLSVL.

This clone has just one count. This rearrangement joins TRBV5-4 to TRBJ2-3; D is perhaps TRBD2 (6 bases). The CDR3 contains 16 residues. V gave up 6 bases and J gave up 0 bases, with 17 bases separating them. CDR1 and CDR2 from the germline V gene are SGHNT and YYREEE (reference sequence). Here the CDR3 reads CASTDGSRESTDTQYF. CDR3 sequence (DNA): TGTGCCAGCACCGACGGCTCCCGGGAGAGCACAGATACGCAGTATTTT.

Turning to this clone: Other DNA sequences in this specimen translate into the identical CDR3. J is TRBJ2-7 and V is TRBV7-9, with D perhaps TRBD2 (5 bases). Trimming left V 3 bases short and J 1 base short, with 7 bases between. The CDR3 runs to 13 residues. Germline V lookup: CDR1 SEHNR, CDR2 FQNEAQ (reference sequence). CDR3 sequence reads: CASSFSGSYEQYF. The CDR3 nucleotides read TGTGCCAGCAGCTTCAGCGGTTCCTACGAGCAGTACTTC.

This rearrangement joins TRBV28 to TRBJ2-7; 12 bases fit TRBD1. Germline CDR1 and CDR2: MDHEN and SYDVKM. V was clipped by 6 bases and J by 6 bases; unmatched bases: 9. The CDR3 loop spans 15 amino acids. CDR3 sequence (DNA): TGTGCCAGCAGGGAAACCGGGACAGGGGGCAGCGAGCAGTACTTC. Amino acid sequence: CASRETGTGGSEQYF.

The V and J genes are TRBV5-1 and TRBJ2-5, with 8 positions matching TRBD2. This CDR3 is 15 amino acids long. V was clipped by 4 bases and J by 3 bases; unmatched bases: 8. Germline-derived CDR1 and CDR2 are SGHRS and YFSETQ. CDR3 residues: CASSPGTSLEETQYF. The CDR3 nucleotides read TGCGCCAGCAGCCCCGGGACTAGTCTGGAAGAGACCCAGTACTTC.

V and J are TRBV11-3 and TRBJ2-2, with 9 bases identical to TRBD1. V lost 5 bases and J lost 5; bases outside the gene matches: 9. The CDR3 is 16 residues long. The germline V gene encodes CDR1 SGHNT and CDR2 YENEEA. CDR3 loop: CASSPTGGQRTGELFF. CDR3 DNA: TGTGCCAGCAGCCCAACAGGGGGCCAGCGTACCGGGGAGCTGTTTTTT.

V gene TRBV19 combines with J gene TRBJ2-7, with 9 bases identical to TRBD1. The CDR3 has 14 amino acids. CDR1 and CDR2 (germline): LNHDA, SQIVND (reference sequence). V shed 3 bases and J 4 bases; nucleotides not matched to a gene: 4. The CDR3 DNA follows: TGTGCCAGTAGTATTAACAGGGGGCGATACGAGCAGTACTTC. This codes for CASSINRGRYEQYF.

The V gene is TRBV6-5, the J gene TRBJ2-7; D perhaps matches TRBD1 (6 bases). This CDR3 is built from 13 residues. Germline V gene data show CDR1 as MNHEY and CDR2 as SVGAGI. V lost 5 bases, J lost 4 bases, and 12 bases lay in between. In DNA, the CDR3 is TGTGCCAGCAGTCCACAGGGCCCTTACGAGCAGTACTTC. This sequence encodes CASSPQGPYEQYF.

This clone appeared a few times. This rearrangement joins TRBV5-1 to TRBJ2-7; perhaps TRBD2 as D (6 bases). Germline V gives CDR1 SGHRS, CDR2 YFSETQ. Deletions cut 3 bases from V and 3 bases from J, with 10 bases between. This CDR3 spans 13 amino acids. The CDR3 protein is CASSSGAGYEQYF. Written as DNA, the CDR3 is TGCGCCAGCAGCTCGGGAGCCGGCTACGAGCAGTACTTC.

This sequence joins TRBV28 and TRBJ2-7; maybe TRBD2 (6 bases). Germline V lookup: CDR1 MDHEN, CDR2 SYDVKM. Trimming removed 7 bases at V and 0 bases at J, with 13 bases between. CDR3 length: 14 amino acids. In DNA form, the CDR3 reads TGTGCCAGCACTTCCCTAGCGACCTCCTACGAGCAGTACTTC. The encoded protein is CASTSLATSYEQYF. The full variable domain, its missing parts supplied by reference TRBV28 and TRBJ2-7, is DVKVTQSSRYLVKRTGEKVFLECVQDMDHENMFWYRQDPGLGLRLIYFSYDVKMKEKGDIPEGYSVSREKKERFSLILESASTNQTSMYLCASTSLATSYEQYFGPGTRLTVT.

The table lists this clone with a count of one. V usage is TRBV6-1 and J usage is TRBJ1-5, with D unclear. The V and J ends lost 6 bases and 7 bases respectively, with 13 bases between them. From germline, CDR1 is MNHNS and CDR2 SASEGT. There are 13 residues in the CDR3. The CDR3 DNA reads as TGTGCCAGCAGACTAAACGGACGGCAGCCCCAGCATTTT. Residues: CASRLNGRQPQHF.

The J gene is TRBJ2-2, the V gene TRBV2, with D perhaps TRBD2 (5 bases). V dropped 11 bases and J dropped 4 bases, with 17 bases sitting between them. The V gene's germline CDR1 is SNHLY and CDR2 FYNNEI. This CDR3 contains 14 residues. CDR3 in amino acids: CAARMGVGTGELFF. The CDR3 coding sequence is TGTGCCGCACGAATGGGAGTTGGCACCGGGGAGCTGTTTTTT.

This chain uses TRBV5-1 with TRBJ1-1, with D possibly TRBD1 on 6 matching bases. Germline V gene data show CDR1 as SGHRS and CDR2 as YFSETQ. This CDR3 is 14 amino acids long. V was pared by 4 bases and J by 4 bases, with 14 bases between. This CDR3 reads CASSPSQGGTEAFF. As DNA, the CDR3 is TGCGCCAGCAGCCCATCACAGGGAGGCACTGAAGCTTTCTTT.

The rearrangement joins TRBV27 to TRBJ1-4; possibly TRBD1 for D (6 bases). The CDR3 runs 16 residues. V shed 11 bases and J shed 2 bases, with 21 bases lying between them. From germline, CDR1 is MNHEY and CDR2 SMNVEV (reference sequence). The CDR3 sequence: CAPPQGRNETNEKLFF. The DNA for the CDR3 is TGTGCCCCTCCCCAGGGGCGGAATGAGACTAATGAAAAACTGTTTTTT. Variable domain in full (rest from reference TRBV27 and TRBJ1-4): EAQVTQNPRYLITVTGKKLTVTCSQNMNHEYMSWYRQDPGLGLRQIYYSMNVEVTDKGDVPEGYKVSRKEKRNFPLILESPSPNQTSLYFCAPPQGRNETNEKLFFGSGTQLSVL.

CDR3: CAQEDYSYEQYF. The CDR3 coding sequence is TGTGCCCAGGAGGACTACTCCTACGAGCAGTACTTC. The V call is TRBV2, the J call TRBJ2-7; D may be TRBD2 (6 bases). V dropped 11 bases and J dropped 0 bases, with 11 bases sitting between them. CDR3 length: 12 amino acids. Germline CDR1 SNHLY, CDR2 FYNNEI.

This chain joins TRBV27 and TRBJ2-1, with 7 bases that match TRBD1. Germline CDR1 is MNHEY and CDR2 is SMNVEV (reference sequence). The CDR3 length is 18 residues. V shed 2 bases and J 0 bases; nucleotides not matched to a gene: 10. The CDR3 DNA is TGTGCCAGCAGTTTACCACAGGGGCGACAGGGCTCCTACAATGAGCAGTTCTTC. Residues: CASSLPQGRQGSYNEQFF.

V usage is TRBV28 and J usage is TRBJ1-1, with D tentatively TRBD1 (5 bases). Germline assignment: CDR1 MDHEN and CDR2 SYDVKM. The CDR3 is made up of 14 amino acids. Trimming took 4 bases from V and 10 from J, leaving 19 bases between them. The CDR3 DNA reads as TGTGCCAGCAGTTCCACCCCGGGGACCAAAGGAGCTTTCTTT. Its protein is CASSSTPGTKGAFF.

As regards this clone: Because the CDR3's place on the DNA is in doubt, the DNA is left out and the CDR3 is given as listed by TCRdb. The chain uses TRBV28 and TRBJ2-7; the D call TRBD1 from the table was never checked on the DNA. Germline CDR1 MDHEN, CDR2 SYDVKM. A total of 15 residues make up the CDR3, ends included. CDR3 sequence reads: CASSFLAGPSYEQYF.

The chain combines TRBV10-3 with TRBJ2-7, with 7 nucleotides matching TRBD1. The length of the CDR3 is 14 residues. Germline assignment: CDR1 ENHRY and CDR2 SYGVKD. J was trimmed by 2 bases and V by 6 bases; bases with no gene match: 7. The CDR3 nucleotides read TGTGCCATCAGGATGAATCAGGGGGCCTACGAGCAGTACTTC. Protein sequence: CAIRMNQGAYEQYF.

CDR3 residues: CASSLGSRDIQYF. The CDR3 DNA reads as TGCGCCAGCAGCTTGGGGTCCCGAGACATTCAGTACTTC. The chain joins TRBV5-1 to TRBJ2-4; D unresolved. V dropped 0 bases and J dropped 8 bases, with 9 bases sitting between them. This CDR3 comprises 13 residues. Looked up from germline, CDR1 is SGHRS and CDR2 is YFSETQ.

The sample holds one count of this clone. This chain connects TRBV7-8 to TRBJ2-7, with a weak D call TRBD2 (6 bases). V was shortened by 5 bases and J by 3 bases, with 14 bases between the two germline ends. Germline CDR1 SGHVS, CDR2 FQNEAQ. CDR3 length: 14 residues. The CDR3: CASSLRRLGYEQYF. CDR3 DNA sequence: TGTGCCAGCAGCCTTCGTCGACTAGGCTACGAGCAGTACTTC.

The chain's CDR3 is CASNTRGGQPQHF. Written as DNA, the CDR3 is TGTGCCAGTAACACGAGAGGAGGTCAGCCCCAGCATTTT. The rearrangement links TRBV19 to TRBJ1-5; D is unclear. Looked up from germline, CDR1 is LNHDA and CDR2 is SQIVND (reference sequence). V was trimmed by 7 bases and J by 6 bases, leaving 13 bases between them. The CDR3 spans 13 residues.